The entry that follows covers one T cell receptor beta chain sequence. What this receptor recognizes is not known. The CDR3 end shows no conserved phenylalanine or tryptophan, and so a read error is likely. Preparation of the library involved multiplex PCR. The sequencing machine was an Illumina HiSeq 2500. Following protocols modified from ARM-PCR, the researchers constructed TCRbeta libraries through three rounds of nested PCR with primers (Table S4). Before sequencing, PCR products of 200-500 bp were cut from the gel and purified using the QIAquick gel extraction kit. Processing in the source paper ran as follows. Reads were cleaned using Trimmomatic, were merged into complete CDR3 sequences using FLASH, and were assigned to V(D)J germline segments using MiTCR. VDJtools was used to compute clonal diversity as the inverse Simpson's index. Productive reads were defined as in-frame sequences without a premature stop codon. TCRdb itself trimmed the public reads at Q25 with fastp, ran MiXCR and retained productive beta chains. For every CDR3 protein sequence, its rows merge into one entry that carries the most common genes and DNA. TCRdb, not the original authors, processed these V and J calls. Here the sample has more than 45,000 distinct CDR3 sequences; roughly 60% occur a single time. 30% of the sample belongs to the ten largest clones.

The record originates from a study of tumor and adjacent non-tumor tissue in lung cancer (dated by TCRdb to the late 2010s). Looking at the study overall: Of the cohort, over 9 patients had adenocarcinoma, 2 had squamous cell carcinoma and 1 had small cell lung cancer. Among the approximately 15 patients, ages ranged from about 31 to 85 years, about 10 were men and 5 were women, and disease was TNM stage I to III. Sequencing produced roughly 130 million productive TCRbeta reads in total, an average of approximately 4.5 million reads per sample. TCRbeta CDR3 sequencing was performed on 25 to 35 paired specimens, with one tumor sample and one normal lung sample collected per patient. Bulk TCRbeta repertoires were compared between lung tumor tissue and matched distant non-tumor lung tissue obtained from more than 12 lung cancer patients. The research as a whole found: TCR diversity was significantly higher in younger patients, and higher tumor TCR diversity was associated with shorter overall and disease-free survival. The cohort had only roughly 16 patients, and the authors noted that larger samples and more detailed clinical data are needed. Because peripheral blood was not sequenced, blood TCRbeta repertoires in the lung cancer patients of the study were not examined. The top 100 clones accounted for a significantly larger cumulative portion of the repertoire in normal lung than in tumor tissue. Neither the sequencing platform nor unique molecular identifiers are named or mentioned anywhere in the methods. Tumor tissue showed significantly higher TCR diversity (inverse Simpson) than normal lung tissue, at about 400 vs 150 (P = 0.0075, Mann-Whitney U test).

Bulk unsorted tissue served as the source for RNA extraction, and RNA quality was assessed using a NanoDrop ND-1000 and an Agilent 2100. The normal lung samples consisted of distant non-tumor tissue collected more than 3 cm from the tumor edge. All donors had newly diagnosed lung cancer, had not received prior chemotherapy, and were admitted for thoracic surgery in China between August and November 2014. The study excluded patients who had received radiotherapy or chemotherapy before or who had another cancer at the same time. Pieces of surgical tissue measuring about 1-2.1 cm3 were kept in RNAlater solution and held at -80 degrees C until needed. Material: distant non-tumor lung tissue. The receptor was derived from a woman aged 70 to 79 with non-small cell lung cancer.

The nucleotide sequence is TGCGCCAGCAGGGCAGCGAACACCGGGGAGCTGTTTATT. Its amino acids are CASRAANTGELFI. The sequence joins TRBV6-4 to TRBJ2-2, with TRBD1 tentatively as D gene (5 bases match). For CDR1 and CDR2, the germline V gene lists MRHNA and SNTAGT. The CDR3 spans 13 residues, counting both ends. Only CDR3 DNA is held: 39 bases, read in frame from base 1.